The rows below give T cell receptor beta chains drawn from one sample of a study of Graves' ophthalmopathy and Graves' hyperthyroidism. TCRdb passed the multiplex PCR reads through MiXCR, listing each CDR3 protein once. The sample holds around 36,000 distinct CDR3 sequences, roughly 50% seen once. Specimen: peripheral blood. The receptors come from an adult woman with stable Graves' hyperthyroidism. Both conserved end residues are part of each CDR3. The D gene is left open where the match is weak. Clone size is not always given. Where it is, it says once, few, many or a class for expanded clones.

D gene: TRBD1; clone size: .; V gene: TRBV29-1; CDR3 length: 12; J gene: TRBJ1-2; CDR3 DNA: TGCAGCGTTGGGACAGGGAGGGATGGCTACACCTTC; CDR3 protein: CSVGTGRDGYTF
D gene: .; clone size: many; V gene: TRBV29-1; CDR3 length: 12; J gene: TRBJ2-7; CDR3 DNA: TGCAGCGTTCAGGGAAACTCCTACGAGCAGTACTTC; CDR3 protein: CSVQGNSYEQYF
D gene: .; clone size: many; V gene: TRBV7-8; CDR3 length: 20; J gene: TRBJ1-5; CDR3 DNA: TGTGCCAGCAGCTTGACAGTGGTACACCGGGCAGTTGCGGACAATCAGCCCCAGCATTTT; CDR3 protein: CASSLTVVHRAVADNQPQHF
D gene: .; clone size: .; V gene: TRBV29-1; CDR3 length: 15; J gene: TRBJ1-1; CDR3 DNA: TGCAGCGTTGAACACGGGGCGGCTGGAAACACTGAAGCTTTCTTT; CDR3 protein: CSVEHGAAGNTEAFF
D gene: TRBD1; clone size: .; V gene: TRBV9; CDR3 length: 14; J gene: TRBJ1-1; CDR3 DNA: TGTGCCAGCAGCGTGGGACAGCTGAACACTGAAGCTTTCTTT; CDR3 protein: CASSVGQLNTEAFF
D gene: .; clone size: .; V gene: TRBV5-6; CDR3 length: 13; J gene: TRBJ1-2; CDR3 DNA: TGTGCCAGCAGTCTGGACAGAAACTATGGCTACACCTTC; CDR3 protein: CASSLDRNYGYTF
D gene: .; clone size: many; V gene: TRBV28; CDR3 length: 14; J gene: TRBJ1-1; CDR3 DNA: TGTGCCAGCAGGGAGGGACCCCGGAACGCTGAAGCTTTCTTT; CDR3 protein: CASREGPRNAEAFF
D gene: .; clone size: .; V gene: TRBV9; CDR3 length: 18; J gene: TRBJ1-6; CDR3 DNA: TGTGCCAGCAGCGGGCAGGGCGACGGCGGCTCCTATAATTCACCCCTCCACTTT; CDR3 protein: CASSGQGDGGSYNSPLHF
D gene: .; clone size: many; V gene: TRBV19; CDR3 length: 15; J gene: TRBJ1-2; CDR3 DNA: TGTGCCAGTAGGAGGATGGGTCGACGGAACTATGGCTACACCTTC; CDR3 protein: CASRRMGRRNYGYTF
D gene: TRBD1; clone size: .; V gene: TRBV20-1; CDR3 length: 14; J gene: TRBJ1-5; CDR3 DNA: TGCAGTGCTTTGACCGACAGGGGAGTTCAGCCCCAGCATTTT; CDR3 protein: CSALTDRGVQPQHF
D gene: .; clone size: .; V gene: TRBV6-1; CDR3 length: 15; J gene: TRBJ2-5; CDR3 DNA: TGTGCCAGCAGACCTGGCCGGGCGCTCCAAGAGACCCAGGACTTC; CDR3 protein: CASRPGRALQETQDF
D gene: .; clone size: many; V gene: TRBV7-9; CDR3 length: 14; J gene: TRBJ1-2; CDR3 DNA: TGTGCCAGCAGCCCCCCGCCGGGGCAGGGTGGCTACACCTTC; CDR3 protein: CASSPPPGQGGYTF
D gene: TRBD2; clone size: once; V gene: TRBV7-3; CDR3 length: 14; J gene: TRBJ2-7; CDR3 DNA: TGTGCCAGCAGCTTAACTAGCGGGAGCGGAGAGCAGTACTTC; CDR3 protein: CASSLTSGSGEQYF
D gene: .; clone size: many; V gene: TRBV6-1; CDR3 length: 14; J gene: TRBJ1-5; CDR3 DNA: TGTGCCAGCAGCGGACTAGCGGGCAATCAGCCCCAGCATTTT; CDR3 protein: CASSGLAGNQPQHF
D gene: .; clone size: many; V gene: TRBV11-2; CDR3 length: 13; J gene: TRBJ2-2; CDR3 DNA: TGTGCCAGCAGCTTACCGAACACCGGGGAGCTGTTTTTT; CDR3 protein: CASSLPNTGELFF
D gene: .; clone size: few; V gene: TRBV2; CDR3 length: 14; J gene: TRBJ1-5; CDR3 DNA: TGTGCCAGCAGTAGGTCTCAGAACAATCAGCCCCAGCATTTT; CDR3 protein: CASSRSQNNQPQHF
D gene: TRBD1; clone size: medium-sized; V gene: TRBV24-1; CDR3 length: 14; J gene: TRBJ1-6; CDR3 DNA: TGTGCCACCAGTGATTCGGACAGGGGATCACCCCTCCACTTT; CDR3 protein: CATSDSDRGSPLHF
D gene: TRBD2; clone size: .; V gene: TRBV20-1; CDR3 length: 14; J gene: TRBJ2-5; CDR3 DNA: TGCAGTGCTACTAGCGGGGGGGGGTATGAGACCCAGTACTTC; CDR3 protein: CSATSGGGYETQYF
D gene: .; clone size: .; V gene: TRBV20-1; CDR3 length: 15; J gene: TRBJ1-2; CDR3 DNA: TGCAGTGCTAGAGAAATAGCCACGGACAGTTTAGGCTACACCTTC; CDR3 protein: CSAREIATDSLGYTF
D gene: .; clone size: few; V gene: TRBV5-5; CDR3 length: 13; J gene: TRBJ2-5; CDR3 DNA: TGTGCCAGCAGCTTGGCGGGAGCAGAGACCCAGTACTTC; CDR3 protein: CASSLAGAETQYF
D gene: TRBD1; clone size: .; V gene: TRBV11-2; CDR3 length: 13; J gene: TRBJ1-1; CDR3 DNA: TGTGCCATCAGCGGGGACAGAAACACTGAAGCTTTCTTT; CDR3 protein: CAISGDRNTEAFF
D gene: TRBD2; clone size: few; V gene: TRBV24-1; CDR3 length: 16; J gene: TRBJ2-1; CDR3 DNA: TGTGCCACCAGTGATCAAACTAGCGGGAGGGACAATGAGCAGTTCTTC; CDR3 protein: CATSDQTSGRDNEQFF
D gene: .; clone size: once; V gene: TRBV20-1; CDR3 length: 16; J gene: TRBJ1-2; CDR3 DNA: TGCAGTGCTAGACGGCAGGGCGTCTTCGAACTCTATGGCTACACCTTC; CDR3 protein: CSARRQGVFELYGYTF
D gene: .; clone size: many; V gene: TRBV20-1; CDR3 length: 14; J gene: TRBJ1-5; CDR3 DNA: TGCAGTGCTCAGGGGCAGGAGGGAAGTCAGCCCCAGCATTTT; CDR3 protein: CSAQGQEGSQPQHF
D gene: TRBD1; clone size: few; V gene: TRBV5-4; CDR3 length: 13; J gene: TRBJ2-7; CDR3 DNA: TGTGCCAGCAGCGGGACAGGGCACGCCGAGCAGTACTTC; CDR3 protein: CASSGTGHAEQYF
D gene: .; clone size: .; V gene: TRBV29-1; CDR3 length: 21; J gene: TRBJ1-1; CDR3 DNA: .; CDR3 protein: CSDGGQLNTEAFFGQGTEAFF
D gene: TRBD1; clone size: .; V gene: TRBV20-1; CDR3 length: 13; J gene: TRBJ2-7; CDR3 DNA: TGCAGTGCTAAGACAGGGGGGTACTACGAGCAGTACTTC; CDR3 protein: CSAKTGGYYEQYF
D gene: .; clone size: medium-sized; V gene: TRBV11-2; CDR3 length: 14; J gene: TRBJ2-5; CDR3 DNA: TGTGCCAGCAGCCCCCCCGGGACACAAGAGACCCAGTACTTC; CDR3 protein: CASSPPGTQETQYF
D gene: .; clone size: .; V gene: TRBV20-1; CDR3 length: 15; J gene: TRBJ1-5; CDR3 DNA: TGCAGTGCTACTAACCGGGTCTCTAGCAATCAGCCCCAGCATTTT; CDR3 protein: CSATNRVSSNQPQHF
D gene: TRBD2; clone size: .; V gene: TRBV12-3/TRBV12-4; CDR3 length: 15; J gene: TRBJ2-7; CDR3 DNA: TGTGCCAGCAGTGGCCGACTAGCGGGAGCTGACGAGCAGTACTTC; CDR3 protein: CASSGRLAGADEQYF
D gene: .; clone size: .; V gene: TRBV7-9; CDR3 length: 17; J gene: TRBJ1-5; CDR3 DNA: TGTGCCAGCAGCTTAGAGTTCAGTACAGGACACAATCAGCCCCGGCATTTT; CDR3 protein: CASSLEFSTGHNQPRHF
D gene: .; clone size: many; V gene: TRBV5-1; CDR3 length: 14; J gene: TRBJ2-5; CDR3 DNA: TGCGCCAGCAGCTTGGGAAGCACTGAAGAGACCCAGTACTTC; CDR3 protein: CASSLGSTEETQYF
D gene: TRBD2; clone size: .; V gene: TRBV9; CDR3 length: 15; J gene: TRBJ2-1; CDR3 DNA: TGTGCCAGCAGCGCGAAGCTAGCGGGCCACAATGAGCAGTTCTTC; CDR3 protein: CASSAKLAGHNEQFF
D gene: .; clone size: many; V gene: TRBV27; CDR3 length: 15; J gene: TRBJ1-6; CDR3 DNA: TGTGCCAGCACCCTGACCGGGGGACGTTTCTTGTCCCTCCACTTT; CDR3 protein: CASTLTGGRFLSLHF
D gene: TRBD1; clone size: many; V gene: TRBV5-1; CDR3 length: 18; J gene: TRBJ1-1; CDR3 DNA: TGCGCCAGCAGCTTGGCCAAGGGGACAGGGGGGACGAACACTGAAGCTTTCTTT; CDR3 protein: CASSLAKGTGGTNTEAFF
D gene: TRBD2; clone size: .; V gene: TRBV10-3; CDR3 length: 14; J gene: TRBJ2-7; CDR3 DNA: TGTGCCATCAGTCCTAGCGGGAGGGACTACGAGCAGTACTTC; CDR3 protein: CAISPSGRDYEQYF
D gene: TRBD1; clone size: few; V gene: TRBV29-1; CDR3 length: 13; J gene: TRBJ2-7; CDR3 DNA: TGCAGCGTCCCCGGGACAGGGGCGTACGAGCAGTACTTC; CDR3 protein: CSVPGTGAYEQYF
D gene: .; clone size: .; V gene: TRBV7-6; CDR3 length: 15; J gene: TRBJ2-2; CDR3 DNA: TGTGCCAGCAGCTTGGAGACAGTGAACACCGGGGAGCTGTTTTTT; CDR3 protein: CASSLETVNTGELFF
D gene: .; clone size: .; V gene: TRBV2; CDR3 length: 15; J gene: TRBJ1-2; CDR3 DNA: TGTGCCAGCAGCGACCCCTCCCCAGCTAACTATGGCTACACCTTC; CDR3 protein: CASSDPSPANYGYTF
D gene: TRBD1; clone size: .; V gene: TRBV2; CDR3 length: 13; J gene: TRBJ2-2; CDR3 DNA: TGTGCCAGCAGTGGGGACAGGGTCGGGGAGCTGTTTTTT; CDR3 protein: CASSGDRVGELFF
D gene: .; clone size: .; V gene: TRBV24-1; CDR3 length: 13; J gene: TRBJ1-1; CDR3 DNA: TGTGCCACCAGTCTAGCCGCGAACACTGAAGCTTTCTTT; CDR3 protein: CATSLAANTEAFF
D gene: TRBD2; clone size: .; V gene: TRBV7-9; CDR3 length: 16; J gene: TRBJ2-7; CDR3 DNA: TGTGCCAGCAGCTTAGCGTCTAGCGGGAGTGCATGGGAGCAGTACTTC; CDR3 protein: CASSLASSGSAWEQYF
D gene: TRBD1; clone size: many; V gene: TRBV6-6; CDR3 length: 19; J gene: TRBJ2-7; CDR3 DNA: TGTGCCAGCAGTTACTCAGCGTACATAGACAGGGTGAGCTCCTACGAGCAGTACTTC; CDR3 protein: CASSYSAYIDRVSSYEQYF